The 15 T cell receptor beta chains below were found in one sample sequenced in a study of cytomegalovirus exposure and HLA in healthy donors. PCR involved 60 Vbeta and 13 Jbeta primers. Profiled with immunoSEQ multiplex PCR; TCRdb holds only in-frame clones, not every one. The repertoire holds 160,000 or so clones, with 71% as singletons. Material for sequencing was PBMCs. The source of these receptors is a woman aged 25-40 years in good health and CMV-seronegative.

This rearrangement joins TRBV28 to TRBJ2-2; D may be TRBD2 (6 bases). The CDR3 has 14 amino acids. Germline lookup yields CDR1 MDHEN and CDR2 SYDVKM. Between the trimmed V and J ends, which lost 10 bases and 4 bases, there was a span of 16 bases. CDR3 amino acids: CATPREAGTGELFF. For the CDR3, the DNA is TGTGCCACCCCGAGGGAGGCGGGCACCGGGGAGCTGTTTTTT.

The chain couples TRBV5-1 to TRBJ2-3, with a weak D call TRBD2 (6 bases). This CDR3 has 15 residues. V was clipped by 4 bases and J by 2 bases, with 14 bases between them. CDR1 SGHRS and CDR2 YFSETQ come from the germline V gene. CDR3 region: CASSASGRTTDTQYF. The CDR3 nucleotides are TGCGCCAGCAGCGCGAGCGGGCGGACCACAGATACGCAGTATTTT.

The gene calls are TRBV5-1 and TRBJ2-5; 10 bases match TRBD1. Germline trimming cut 3 bases from V and 5 bases from J; bases unmatched to any gene: 4. The CDR3 runs to 14 residues. Germline-derived CDR1 and CDR2 are SGHRS and YFSETQ. The CDR3 coding sequence is TGCGCCAGCAGCTCGGGACAGGGGCTGGAGACCCAGTACTTC. Translated, it gives CASSSGQGLETQYF.

This clone was recorded only once. The V gene is TRBV6-5, the J gene TRBJ1-2; 7 bases line up with TRBD1. There are 13 residues in the CDR3. CDR1 and CDR2 (germline): MNHEY, SVGAGI. Trimming removed 5 bases from V and 5 bases from J; junction bases left unmatched: 5. CDR3 bases: TGTGCCAGCAGTCAGGGACAGAGTTATGGCTACACCTTC. Translated: CASSQGQSYGYTF.

The chain combines TRBV9 with TRBJ1-4; TRBD1 agrees at 9 bases. Germline CDR1 is SGDLS and CDR2 is YYNGEE. V was pared by 3 bases and J by 8 bases, with 5 bases of the junction left unmatched. The length of the CDR3 is 14 residues. The CDR3 spells CASSGDRVAEKLFF. The CDR3 DNA reads as TGTGCCAGCAGCGGGGACAGGGTGGCGGAAAAACTGTTTTTT.

This chain's CDR3 is CATTRGMGDQPQHF. The CDR3 nucleotides read TGTGCCACCACCCGGGGGATGGGGGATCAGCCCCAGCATTTT. This chain links TRBV15 with TRBJ1-5, with D possibly TRBD1 on 5 matching bases. The CDR3 spans 14 residues. Trimming pared 7 bases from V and 5 bases from J, leaving 15 bases between. Germline V gene sequence: CDR1 LNHNV, CDR2 YYDKDF (reference sequence).

The V and J genes are TRBV5-1 and TRBJ2-1, with TRBD1 identical over 10 bases. The CDR3 is 14 residues long. The germline gives CDR1 SGHRS, CDR2 YFSETQ. V trimming: 4 bases; J trimming: 10 bases; junction bases outside the gene matches: 8. This CDR3 is CASSGGQGGLEQFF. CDR3 nucleotides: TGCGCCAGCAGCGGCGGACAGGGGGGGCTGGAGCAGTTCTTC.

This chain connects TRBV18 to TRBJ2-3, with 15 bases matching TRBD2. The V gene end was trimmed by 6 bases and the J gene end by 6 bases; junction bases not matched to a gene: 13. The CDR3 totals 18 residues. From germline, CDR1 is KGHSH and CDR2 LQKENI. The CDR3 nucleotides read TGTGCCAGCTCCGCACCGGGACTAGCGGGAGGAGAGGTGGATACGCAGTATTTT. Amino acids: CASSAPGLAGGEVDTQYF.

The chain couples TRBV5-1 to TRBJ1-1; 8 bases are a match to TRBD1. The CDR3 runs 14 residues. V lost 3 bases, J lost 7 bases, and 8 bases stayed unmatched. CDR1 is SGHRS, CDR2 YFSETQ, per germline. For the CDR3, the DNA is TGCGCCAGCAGCTCGGGACAGGCGGTTGGTGAAGCTTTCTTT. Translated: CASSSGQAVGEAFF.

There are a few counts of this clone. The CDR3 protein is CASSLRGGDYEQYF. Written as DNA, the CDR3 is TGTGCCAGCAGCTTACGAGGGGGCGACTACGAGCAGTACTTC. V gene TRBV7-9 combines with J gene TRBJ2-5; 7 nucleotides line up with TRBD1. The J call may not be correct, given that the DNA end is closer to TRBJ2-7. The CDR3 loop spans 14 amino acids. CDR1 is SEHNR, CDR2 FQNEAQ, per germline (reference sequence).

The V and J genes are TRBV5-6 and TRBJ1-6; maybe TRBD1 (5 bases). CDR1 SGHDT and CDR2 YYEEEE come from the germline V gene. Trimming left V 5 bases short and J 9 bases short, with 24 bases between. The CDR3 has 17 amino acids. CDR3 sequence reads: CASRKSRDSRDASPLHF. The DNA of the CDR3 is TGTGCCAGCAGAAAAAGCCGGGACTCAAGGGACGCTTCACCCCTCCACTTT.

CDR3 amino acids: CASSVDRGTEAFF. CDR3 nucleotides: TGCGCCAGCAGCGTTGACAGGGGGACTGAAGCTTTCTTT. The chain joins TRBV4-1 to TRBJ1-1; TRBD1 matches at 9 bases. CDR3 length: 13 amino acids. Germline CDR1 reads MGHRA; CDR2 reads YSYEKL. After removal of 5 bases from V and 5 bases from J, the junction contained 3 bases not matched to a gene.

The chain recombines TRBV29-1 with TRBJ1-1, with 7 bases aligning to TRBD1. CDR3 length: 13 residues. The junction had 7 bases not matched to a gene; V was cut back by 5 bases and J by 4 bases. Germline CDR1 reads SQVTM; CDR2 reads ANQGSEA. The CDR3 loop reads CSVPTGIGTEAFF. The DNA of the CDR3 is TGCAGCGTTCCGACAGGGATTGGCACTGAAGCTTTCTTT.

This chain joins TRBV10-3 and TRBJ2-1, with 12 bases lining up with TRBD2. The germline CDR1 and CDR2 sequences are ENHRY and SYGVKD. The CDR3 has 14 amino acids. V was pared by 6 bases and J by 4 bases, with 1 base of the junction left unmatched. The CDR3 nucleotides read TGTGCCATCAGGGGGACTAGCGGGTACAATGAGCAGTTCTTC. This encodes CAIRGTSGYNEQFF.

This clone turned up a few times. The V and J genes are TRBV4-1 and TRBJ2-3; 10 bases agree with TRBD1. After removal of 0 bases from V and 3 bases from J, the junction contained 9 bases not matched to a gene. This CDR3 comprises 18 residues. Germline loops: CDR1 MGHRA, CDR2 YSYEKL. Here the CDR3 DNA reads TGCGCCAGCAGCCAAGAAGCTGGACAGGGGGTGATAACAGATACGCAGTATTTT. Its protein is CASSQEAGQGVITDTQYF.